The rows below give T cell receptor beta chains drawn from one sample of a study of blood T cell repertoires in COVID-19. Some clones are missing from TCRdb's copy, which holds only in-frame ones; the method was immunoSEQ multiplex PCR. The table has roughly 150,000 clones, around 89% seen once. Material for sequencing was peripheral blood. The source of these receptors is a woman of 80 years or more with acute or convalescent COVID-19. The CDR3 runs from the conserved cysteine through the conserved F or W. D genes are given only for firm matches. Part of the rows lack a size; the others show once, few, many or a class for expanded clones.

>TRBJ1-1|TRBV18|TRBD1|.
CASSPAVQGRETEAFF
TGTGCCAGCTCACCAGCTGTACAGGGGAGAGAGACTGAAGCTTTCTTT
>TRBJ1-5|TRBV6-5|.|.
CASSPRGNGNQPQHF
TGTGCCAGCAGTCCAAGGGGCAATGGCAATCAGCCCCAGCATTTT
>TRBJ2-7|TRBV19|TRBD2|once
CASSISGGDTYEQYF
TGTGCCAGTAGTATAAGCGGGGGGGATACCTACGAGCAGTACTTC
>TRBJ2-1|TRBV30|.|.
CAWTGVAAGEQFF
TGTGCCTGGACCGGGGTAGCGGCGGGTGAGCAGTTCTTC
>TRBJ2-1|TRBV11-3|.|.
CASSSQLRDYNEQFF
TGTGCCAGCAGCTCGCAGCTCAGGGACTACAATGAGCAGTTCTTC
>TRBJ2-2|TRBV6-5|.|.
CASSYKKWPTGELFF
TGTGCCAGCAGTTACAAAAAGTGGCCAACCGGGGAGCTGTTTTTT
>TRBJ1-5|TRBV6-6|TRBD1|.
CASSPNRGGNQPQHF
TGTGCCAGCAGCCCCAACAGGGGCGGCAATCAGCCCCAGCATTTT
>TRBJ2-5|TRBV2|TRBD2|.
CASSDEAGGGETQYF
TGTGCCAGCAGCGATGAGGCGGGGGGTGGTGAGACCCAGTACTTC
>TRBJ1-2|TRBV12-5|.|.
CASGLVLGLNYGYTF
TGTGCTAGTGGTTTGGTACTAGGACTTAACTATGGCTACACCTTC
>TRBJ1-4|TRBV5-4|TRBD1|.
CASSSTGGAGGEKLFF
TGTGCCAGCAGCTCGACAGGGGGCGCCGGGGGTGAAAAACTGTTTTTT
>TRBJ1-1|TRBV10-1|.|.
CANPNGGYTEAFF
TGCGCCAACCCGAATGGGGGGTACACTGAAGCTTTCTTT
>TRBJ2-1|TRBV3-1/TRBV3-2|.|.
CASSQKRKSRVENEQFF
TGTGCCAGCAGCCAGAAACGCAAGAGCAGGGTAGAAAATGAGCAGTTCTTC
>TRBJ2-4|TRBV30|.|.
CAWTDRTVAKNIQYF
TGTGCCTGGACCGACAGGACAGTAGCCAAAAACATTCAGTACTTC
>TRBJ1-6|TRBV27|.|.
CASSSAKAKSPLHF
TGTGCCAGCAGTTCCGCCAAAGCAAAGTCACCCCTCCACTTT
>TRBJ2-5|TRBV9|.|.
CASSATGRLVETQYF
TGTGCCAGCAGCGCGACAGGGAGGTTGGTGGAGACCCAGTACTTC
>TRBJ1-3|TRBV7-9|.|few
CASGSGGNPGNTIYF
TGTGCCAGCGGCTCTGGGGGGAACCCTGGAAACACCATATATTTT
>TRBJ1-1|TRBV5-1|.|.
CASSFTGFDTEAFF
TGCGCCAGCAGCTTCACAGGGTTCGACACTGAAGCTTTCTTT
>TRBJ2-5|TRBV27|.|.
CASSFSRLGGETQYF
TGTGCCAGCAGTTTTTCACGTCTGGGGGGAGAGACCCAGTACTTC
>TRBJ2-2|TRBV3-1/TRBV3-2|.|.
CASSQGEGTGELFF
TGTGCCAGCAGCCAGGGAGAAGGCACCGGGGAGCTGTTTTTT
>TRBJ2-5|TRBV9|TRBD2|.
CASSASSGGFQETQYF
TGTGCCAGCAGCGCCTCTAGCGGGGGGTTCCAGGAGACCCAGTACTTC
>TRBJ1-4|TRBV5-1|TRBD1|.
CASSRDRIATNEKLFF
TGCGCCAGCAGCCGGGACAGGATAGCAACTAATGAAAAACTGTTTTTT
>TRBJ1-5|TRBV7-2|.|.
CASSLAGVGSNQPQHF
TGTGCCAGCAGCTTAGCAGGGGTCGGGAGCAATCAGCCCCAGCATTTT
>TRBJ2-4|TRBV19|.|.
CASSMIGENIQYF
TGTGCCAGTAGTATGATAGGGGAAAACATTCAGTACTTC
>TRBJ2-7|TRBV6-5|TRBD1|.
CATRDRMYEQYF
TGTGCCACCCGGGACAGGATGTACGAGCAGTACTTC
>TRBJ1-5|TRBV2|.|.
CASAYGQHQPQHF
TGTGCCAGCGCTTATGGACAGCATCAGCCCCAGCATTTT
>TRBJ1-6|TRBV25-1|TRBD1|once
CASRQGISSPLHF
TGTGCCAGCAGACAGGGGATCAGTTCACCCCTCCACTTT
>TRBJ2-2|TRBV5-5|TRBD1|.
CASSPDRGNTGELFF
TGTGCCAGCAGCCCCGACAGGGGGAACACCGGGGAGCTGTTTTTT
>TRBJ1-5|TRBV3-1/TRBV3-2|TRBD1|once
CASSPTRDSYQPQHF
TGTGCCAGCAGCCCCACCCGGGACAGTTATCAGCCCCAGCATTTT
>TRBJ2-7|TRBV7-9|TRBD1|.
CASSSGQDHFYEQYF
TGTGCCAGCAGCTCGGGACAGGACCACTTCTACGAGCAGTACTTC
>TRBJ2-1|TRBV7-6|TRBD1|.
CASSLDPGQSYNEQFF
TGTGCCAGCAGCTTAGATCCGGGACAGTCCTACAATGAGCAGTTCTTC
>TRBJ2-1|TRBV11-2|TRBD1|.
CASSNRQGSYNEQFF
TGTGCCAGCAGCAACCGACAGGGATCCTACAATGAGCAGTTCTTC
>TRBJ1-3|TRBV6-5|.|.
CASSPGISGNTIYF
TGTGCCAGCTCGCCAGGGATATCTGGAAACACCATATATTTT
>TRBJ1-1|TRBV18|.|.
CASAARGNTEAFF
TGTGCCAGCGCAGCCAGGGGGAACACTGAAGCTTTCTTT
>TRBJ2-4|TRBV6-6|.|.
CASSFTGDKNIQYF
TGTGCCAGCAGTTTTACAGGCGACAAAAACATTCAGTACTTC
>TRBJ1-3|TRBV9|.|.
CASSVEWGGELAGNTIYF
TGTGCCAGCAGCGTAGAGTGGGGCGGGGAATTGGCTGGAAACACCATATATTTT
>TRBJ2-5|TRBV6-2/TRBV6-3|.|once
CASSYAGYQTQYF
TGTGCCAGCAGTTACGCGGGGTACCAGACCCAGTACTTC
>TRBJ1-6|TRBV18|.|.
CASRSRDTSSSYNSPLHF
TGTGCCAGCCGATCAAGGGACACCTCGAGCTCCTATAATTCACCCCTCCACTTT
>TRBJ2-5|TRBV5-1|.|.
CASSSTSTETQYF
TGCGCCAGCAGCAGTACTAGTACAGAGACCCAGTACTTC
>TRBJ1-1|TRBV6-2/TRBV6-3|TRBD1|.
CASSLPGTGVTEAFF
TGTGCCAGCAGTCTCCCAGGGACAGGGGTGACTGAAGCTTTCTTT
>TRBJ1-5|TRBV7-9|.|.
CASSLAGQANQPQHF
TGTGCCAGCAGCTTAGCGGGTCAGGCCAATCAGCCCCAGCATTTT
>TRBJ2-2|TRBV2|.|.
CASTNTGELFF
TGTGCCAGCACTAACACCGGGGAGCTGTTTTTT
>TRBJ1-4|TRBV15|.|.
CATSRGTDLWDEKLFF
TGTGCCACCAGCAGAGGGACAGACCTCTGGGATGAAAAACTGTTTTTT
>TRBJ2-7|TRBV4-3|.|few
CASSQEQDSYEQYF
TGCGCCAGCAGCCAAGAACAGGACTCCTACGAGCAGTACTTC
>TRBJ1-3|TRBV5-1|TRBD1|.
CASSLEAGGLLAGNTIYF
TGCGCCAGCAGCTTGGAGGCAGGGGGCCTTCTGGCTGGAAACACCATATATTTT
>TRBJ2-3|TRBV9|TRBD2|.
CASSVGSGGSSTDTQYF
TGTGCCAGCAGCGTCGGTAGCGGGGGGTCTAGCACAGATACGCAGTATTTT
>TRBJ1-3|TRBV30|TRBD1|few
CAWRTGGLGNTIYF
TGTGCCTGGAGGACAGGGGGGCTAGGAAACACCATATATTTT
>TRBJ2-5|TRBV15|TRBD2|.
CATSRVASGGAWETQYF
TGTGCCACCAGCAGAGTTGCTAGCGGGGGGGCGTGGGAGACCCAGTACTTC